This paragraph covers one T cell receptor beta chain sequence. The sample originates from a study of shared clonotypes between healthy human individuals. As for the study in general: Per donor, CD8 memory used one plate, CD8 naive used two, CD4 memory used three and CD4 naive used three.

The V and J ends lost 4 bases and 8 bases respectively, with 15 bases between them. CDR1 and CDR2 (germline): SGHRS, YFSETQ. The CDR3 length is 14 residues. The authors split each subset's genomic DNA evenly across several immunoSEQ plates. This table comes from immunoSEQ multiplex PCR, and its TCRdb copy is limited to in-frame clones, with some not included. The sample has some 2.3 million clones, more than 85% seen once; the top ten hold 0.35% to 0.45%. The sample was naive CD4+ T cells from PBMCs. Indicated subset: CD45RA+ positively selected. This sequence was found in a man aged 18-30 years in good health. Some clones in this sample may be carry-over from other donors' samples. The chain links TRBV5-1 to TRBJ1-4, with D perhaps matching TRBD1 (6 bases). The chain's CDR3 is CASSLSLQGEKLFF. The DNA for the CDR3 is TGCGCCAGCAGCCTTTCCCTACAGGGCGAAAAACTGTTTTTT.